This TCR beta chain was found in a study of T-cell memory formation after mild COVID-19. Overall study results and limits: Clones that contracted from day 15 to 85 were balanced CD4/CD8, while later expanders leaned CD4+. The pre-infection memory compartment contained some responding clones, suggesting cross-reactive memory joined. The second-wave clones peaking on day 37 were not confirmed as SARS-CoV-2-specific.

Remarks on this clonotype: The antigen remains undetermined.

The authors produced TCR alpha and TCR beta cDNA libraries with sample barcodes and UMIs by 5'RACE using constant-segment primers. TCRdb reprocessed the 5' RACE reads via MiXCR and lists one record per CDR3 protein. Here the sample spans about 120,000 distinct CDR3 sequences, over 20% being singletons. Looked up from germline, CDR1 is SGDLS and CDR2 is YYNGEE. CDR3 length equals 16 residues. The V gene lost 0 bases and the J gene lost 5 bases, with 17 bases spanning the gap. The sequenced sample consisted of PBMCs or a T cell subset sorted from them (not recorded which). The chain employs TRBV9 and TRBJ1-2; TRBD1 might be the D (5 bases). The TCR comes from a man between 18 and 35 years old who had mild COVID-19 (a few samples of this study predate the infection). Cell type and time point are not known. As DNA, the CDR3 is TGTGCCAGCAGCGTAGCCCCCGGGACCGTGGGTTATGGCTACACCTTC. Protein: CASSVAPGTVGYGYTF.